The T cell receptor (beta chain) described here comes from a study of cytomegalovirus exposure and HLA in healthy donors. On the study more broadly: Of some 410 genotyped donors, roughly 81% grouped in the Caucasian-associated ancestry cluster.

As to this clone: The antigen remains unidentified.

This PCR relied on a set of 60 Vbeta primers and 13 Jbeta primers. The data were produced by immunoSEQ multiplex PCR, yet TCRdb's version contains in-frame clones alone and is incomplete. This listing includes about 120,000 clones. Whole-study results and caveats: Presence/absence analyses assumed roughly uniform sequencing depth across donors. Most of the CMV-associated TCR beta chains (in a later analysis) appeared to be HLA-restricted.

CDR1 PRHDT and CDR2 FYEKMQ come from the germline V gene (reference sequence). With 4 bases clipped from V and 1 base from J, the junction kept 0 bases outside the gene matches. The CDR3 sequence is 14 residues long. The sequenced sample consisted of PBMCs. The chain has TRBV13 and TRBJ2-3; 9 bases fit TRBD1. The receptor comes from a man aged 18 to 30 in good health and CMV-seronegative. CDR3 in amino acids: CASSWTGGTDTQYF. In DNA, the CDR3 is TGTGCCAGCAGCTGGACAGGGGGCACAGATACGCAGTATTTT.